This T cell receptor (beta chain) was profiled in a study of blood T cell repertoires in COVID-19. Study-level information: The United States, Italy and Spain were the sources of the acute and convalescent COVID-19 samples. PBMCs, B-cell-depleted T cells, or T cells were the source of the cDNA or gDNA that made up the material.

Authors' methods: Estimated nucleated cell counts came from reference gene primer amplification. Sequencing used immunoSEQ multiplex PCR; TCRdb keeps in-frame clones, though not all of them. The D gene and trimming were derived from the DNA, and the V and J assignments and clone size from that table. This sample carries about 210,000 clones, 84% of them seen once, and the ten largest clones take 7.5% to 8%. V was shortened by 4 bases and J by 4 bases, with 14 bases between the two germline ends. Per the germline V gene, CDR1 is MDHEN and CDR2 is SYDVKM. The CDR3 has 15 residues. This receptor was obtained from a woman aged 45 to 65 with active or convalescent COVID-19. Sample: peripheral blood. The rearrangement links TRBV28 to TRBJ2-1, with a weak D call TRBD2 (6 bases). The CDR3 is CASSWRGLWYNEQFF. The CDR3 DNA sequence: TGTGCCAGCAGTTGGCGGGGACTCTGGTACAATGAGCAGTTCTTC.